This T cell receptor beta chain was retrieved from a study of control samples from healthy donors and cancer patients. Assay: immunoSEQ multiplex PCR; the TCRdb copy retains only in-frame clones and omits some. The sample contains under 85,000 clones, 70% to 85% of which appear only once. CDR3 length: 15 amino acids. The germline gives CDR1 SGHDN, CDR2 FVKESK. As to this clone: The junction departs from the called germline gene at one end, perhaps through a read error. Other DNA sequences in this sample translate to the same CDR3.

Material: PBMCs. The chain couples TRBV14 to TRBJ1-6, with TRBD1 matching 7 bases. This TCR was recovered from a man between 60 and 70 years old with head and neck cancer. The CDR3 sequence: CASSRSQGQNSPLHF. The CDR3 nucleotides are TGTGCCAGTAGCCGATCACAGGGGCAAAATTCACCCCTCCACTTT.